What follows describes a single T cell receptor beta chain. Its antigen is still unknown. Unexposed donor CD4+ T cells date from 2011-2018, before the COVID-19 pandemic. After around nine days of culture, CD4+ T cells were isolated. The data were obtained in a study of CD4 T cells in relation to SARS-CoV-2 and coronaviruses. Overall study: TCR beta CDR3s were sequenced after approximately 9-day antigen culture of PBMCs. Negative control cultures got HIV-1 Nef peptides or no peptide. Overall study results and limits: In around two thirds of donors, memory CD4+ clonotypes crossrecognized SARS-CoV-2 and at least one common cold coronavirus spike.

Profiled with immunoSEQ multiplex PCR; TCRdb holds only in-frame clones, not every one. The table records about 22,000 clones, roughly 66% of them present only once. The germline V gene has CDR1 LGHDT and CDR2 YNNKEL (reference sequence). This CDR3 has 13 residues. V was shortened by 4 bases and J by 5 bases, with 11 bases between the two germline ends. The TCR was taken from a human donor in good health. The chain recombines TRBV3-1 (or the pseudogene TRBV3-2) with TRBJ1-1; tentatively, D is TRBD1 (6 bases). Sequenced input: CD4+ T cells from PBMCs, cultured in vitro. The CDR3 DNA reads as TGTGCCAGCAGCCGGGGGCTGGAAACTGAAGCTTTCTTT. This translates into CASSRGLETEAFF.